The 29 T cell receptor delta chains reported below all come from one sample, sequenced in a study of Vδ1+ human thymocytes. Study-level points and caveats: Thymic TRG and TRD repertoires appeared highly polyclonal, with Gaussian CDR3 length distributions.

Extracted RNA was reverse transcribed into cDNA. Pooled V-gene forward primers with one constant-region reverse primer generated the CDR3 amplicons by multiplex PCR. TCRdb re-analyzed the multiplex PCR reads via CATT. The table includes 50,000 to 60,000 delta-chain clones, over 12% detected once. These receptors lack a known antigen. The source material was Vdelta1+ gamma-delta thymocytes from the thymus. Subset denoted: FACS-sorted CD3+ TCRalphabeta- TCRVdelta1+ TCRVdelta2- thymocytes. The receptors derive from a girl under two years old who had congenital heart surgery.

The chain has TRDV3 and TRDJ1, with 11 nucleotides matching TRDD3. Trimming cost V 1 base and J 0 bases; bases outside gene matches: 28. The CDR3 length is 23 residues. Germline V lookup: CDR1 TVYSNPD, CDR2 GDNSRS (reference sequence). This chain's CDR3 is CAFIFLQLILGDMRILYTDKLIF. The CDR3 DNA reads TGTGCCTTTATCTTCCTACAACTCATACTGGGGGATATGCGCATTTTGTACACCGATAAACTCATCTTT.

This clone has a handful of counts. This chain uses TRDV1 with TRDJ1; D is undetermined. Trimming pared 1 base from V and 4 bases from J, leaving 16 bases between. Germline V gene sequence: CDR1 TSWWSYY, CDR2 QGS. CDR3 length: 16 amino acids. Here the CDR3 DNA reads TGTGCTCTTGGGGAACCCCTCTCCTCGGGAGGCGATAAACTCATCTTT. Amino acids: CALGEPLSSGGDKLIF.

This chain joins TRDV1 and TRDJ1, with 7 nucleotides matching TRDD3. Trimming took 0 bases from V and 1 from J; bases not matched to a gene: 26. The length of the CDR3 is 23 residues. Germline CDR1 is TSWWSYY and CDR2 is QGS. CDR3 region: CALGELSRPSCLLGKKSTDKLIF. The CDR3 nucleotides are TGTGCTCTTGGGGAACTATCCCGCCCCTCTTGTTTACTGGGGAAAAAGAGCACCGATAAACTCATCTTT.

This clone was seen a handful of times. V usage is TRDV1 and J usage is TRDJ1; 10 bases match TRDD3. The germline gives CDR1 TSWWSYY, CDR2 QGS. V lost 1 base, J lost 1 base, and 33 bases stayed unmatched. The CDR3 spans 26 residues. The CDR3 nucleotides read TGTGCTCTTGGGGAACGGTTCGAAGGGCTACAACACCGAAGCTGGGGGATAGGAGACCTCACCGATAAACTCATCTTT. The encoded protein is CALGERFEGLQHRSWGIGDLTDKLIF.

The V call is TRDV1, the J call TRDJ1, with D possibly being TRDD3 (5 bases). The V end lost 3 bases, the J end lost 0 bases, and 23 bases lay between the germline ends. The CDR3 has 19 residues. Germline values: CDR1 TSWWSYY, CDR2 QGS. The CDR3 reads CALGDPGIYLNGNTDKLIF. The CDR3 DNA reads TGTGCTCTTGGGGATCCTGGGATTTACCTTAACGGCAACACCGATAAACTCATCTTT.

The chain uses TRDV1 and TRDJ1; 9 bases are a match to TRDD3. Per germline, CDR1 TSWWSYY and CDR2 QGS. The CDR3 totals 16 residues. The J segment lost 0 bases and the V segment lost 5 bases, leaving 7 bases of the junction unmatched. The CDR3 reads CALGPGDTGYTDKLIF. The CDR3, as DNA: TGTGCTCTTGGGCCCGGGGATACGGGTTACACCGATAAACTCATCTTT.

This clone was counted a few times. Distinct nucleotide sequences in the sample also encode this CDR3. V gene TRDV1 combines with J gene TRDJ1, with D perhaps TRDD3 (5 bases). Looked up from germline, CDR1 is TSWWSYY and CDR2 is QGS. The CDR3 length is 16 residues. The V end lost 2 bases, the J end lost 3 bases, and 16 bases lay between the germline ends. The CDR3 sequence: CALGEIGGRRSDKLIF. CDR3 coding DNA: TGTGCTCTTGGGGAAATAGGGGGCCGGAGGTCCGATAAACTCATCTTT.

This rearrangement joins TRDV1 to TRDJ1; perhaps TRDD2 as D (8 bases). The germline V and J ends were trimmed by 3 bases and 0 bases, with 32 bases remaining between them. CDR1 and CDR2 from the germline V gene are TSWWSYY and QGS. The CDR3 runs 22 residues. CDR3 sequence: CALGESKAFLFRIRGNTDKLIF. The CDR3 DNA follows: TGTGCTCTTGGGGAGTCGAAGGCCTTCCTATTTAGGATACGCGGGAACACCGATAAACTCATCTTT.

The V and J genes are TRDV1 and TRDJ1, with TRDD3 matching 11 bases. The CDR3 extends over 26 amino acids. The V gene's germline CDR1 is TSWWSYY and CDR2 QGS. With 2 bases clipped from V and 0 bases from J, the junction kept 32 bases outside the gene matches. CDR3 coding DNA: TGTGCTCTTGGGGAAATTGGTCGCCCATCCCCCAGTTTGGGGGATACGGGGGGTACGTACACCGATAAACTCATCTTT. The encoded protein is CALGEIGRPSPSLGDTGGTYTDKLIF.

This clone was picked up a small number of times. The chain recombines TRDV1 with TRDJ1; 7 nucleotides agree with TRDD3. The germline V gene encodes CDR1 TSWWSYY and CDR2 QGS. V trimming: 6 bases; J trimming: 0 bases; junction bases outside the gene matches: 22. This CDR3 contains 20 residues. CDR3 in DNA: TGTGCTCTTGGCTCTAGGGGACTGGGGCTCCCCTGGGCGTACACCGATAAACTCATCTTT. Its protein product is CALGSRGLGLPWAYTDKLIF.

V and J are TRDV1 and TRDJ1, with a weak D call TRDD3 (6 bases). The germline V gene encodes CDR1 TSWWSYY and CDR2 QGS. The V and J ends lost 2 bases and 0 bases respectively, with 16 bases between them. The CDR3 is 17 residues long. The CDR3 DNA reads TGTGCTCTTGGGGAAATGAGGTGGGGGCCGTACACCGATAAACTCATCTTT. As protein: CALGEMRWGPYTDKLIF.

This clone is termed medium-sized. The J gene is TRDJ1, the V gene TRDV2; 7 nucleotides match TRDD3. The CDR3 runs 15 residues. The junction had 7 bases not matched to a gene; V was cut back by 0 bases and J by 4 bases. CDR1 is GEAIGNYY, CDR2 EKD, per germline. This CDR3 reads CACDTIAWGYDKLIF. CDR3 coding DNA: TGTGCCTGTGACACCATAGCCTGGGGATACGATAAACTCATCTTT.

V gene TRDV1 combines with J gene TRDJ1; D call uncertain. Germline CDR1 reads TSWWSYY; CDR2 reads QGS. Trimming took 0 bases from V and 5 from J, leaving 10 bases between them. The CDR3 contains 14 residues. CDR3 sequence (DNA): TGTGCTCTTGGGGAACTAGACATACATGATAAACTCATCTTT. It codes for CALGELDIHDKLIF.

This clone has more than one count but fewer than ten. The chain is built from TRDV1 and TRDJ1; 9 bases align to TRDD3. The germline V gene has CDR1 TSWWSYY and CDR2 QGS. V shed 5 bases, J shed 1 base, and the junction held 17 bases outside the gene matches. The CDR3 sequence is 19 residues long. Here the CDR3 reads CALGPSPTGGPPGTDKLIF. The CDR3 DNA sequence: TGTGCTCTTGGGCCTTCCCCGACTGGGGGACCTCCTGGCACCGATAAACTCATCTTT.

This sequence joins TRDV1 and TRDJ1; 8 bases map to TRDD3. Trimming at V came to 9 bases and at J to 0 bases, leaving 27 bases not matched to a gene. The CDR3 runs 21 residues. CDR1 is TSWWSYY and CDR2 is QGS in the germline V gene. CDR3 nucleotide sequence: TGTGCTCTATCCAGGGTCAGTCGGGGCTGGGGGAGAGTGGGGTACACCGATAAACTCATCTTT. It is translated as CALSRVSRGWGRVGYTDKLIF.

This clone occurred a few times. V gene TRDV1 combines with J gene TRDJ1, with 9 bases identical to TRDD2. Germline-derived CDR1 and CDR2 are TSWWSYY and QGS. Trimming at V came to 4 bases and at J to 2 bases, leaving 23 bases not matched to a gene. This CDR3 is built from 21 residues. The CDR3 DNA follows: TGTGCTCTTGGGGGACAGCCTTCCTACTTTCGTACTGGGAGGAAGACCGATAAACTCATCTTT. Amino acid sequence: CALGGQPSYFRTGRKTDKLIF.

This clone was counted between two and nine times. The chain has TRDV3 and TRDJ3, with TRDD3 identical over 11 bases. This CDR3 is 18 amino acids long. The germline gives CDR1 TVYSNPD, CDR2 GDNSRS (reference sequence). Germline trimming cut 3 bases from V and 1 base from J; bases unmatched to any gene: 8. The DNA for the CDR3 is TGTGCCTTCGATTTATGGGGGATACGGTCCTGGGACACCCGACAGATGTTTTTC. Protein: CAFDLWGIRSWDTRQMFF.

This clone was observed a few times. The chain joins TRDV1 to TRDJ1; 10 bases fit TRDD3. The CDR3 runs 21 residues. Germline V lookup: CDR1 TSWWSYY, CDR2 QGS. Germline trimming cut 0 bases from V and 0 bases from J; bases unmatched to any gene: 16. CDR3 DNA sequence: TGTGCTCTTGGGGAACTAATCCTCCTCACTGGGGGATCGCCTTACACCGATAAACTCATCTTT. Translated, it gives CALGELILLTGGSPYTDKLIF.

In the case of this clone: The germline gene is not matched at one end of the junction; a read error may be the cause. This rearrangement joins TRDV2 to TRDJ3; the D gene is possibly TRDD3 (5 bases). The germline V gene encodes CDR1 GEAIGNYY and CDR2 EKD. This CDR3 contains 20 residues. In nucleotides, the CDR3 is TGTGCCTGTGACACCGATGGGATCTCATCCGGATCCTGGGACACCCGACGGATGTTTTTC. Its translation is CACDTDGISSGSWDTRRMFF.

The chain carries TRDV1 and TRDJ1, with D perhaps matching TRDD3 (6 bases). This CDR3 is 24 amino acids long. Trimming shortened V by 1 base and J by 9 bases, and 45 bases separated the two germline ends. Per the germline V gene, CDR1 is TSWWSYY and CDR2 is QGS. The DNA for the CDR3 is TGTGCTCTTGGGGAACCTCCAAAAATCCCCGGGGGGGACCCTTCAGTAAAGCTCTTACTCGAACTCATCTTT. Encoded protein: CALGEPPKIPGGDPSVKLLLELIF.

This chain links TRDV1 with TRDJ1; 10 bases align to TRDD3. The CDR3 has 24 amino acids. CDR1 TSWWSYY and CDR2 QGS come from the germline V gene. With 0 bases clipped from V and 1 base from J, the junction kept 26 bases outside the gene matches. CDR3 sequence reads: CALGELIPVVYTGGCAPSTDKLIF. In DNA, the CDR3 is TGTGCTCTTGGGGAACTAATACCCGTCGTTTATACTGGGGGATGTGCCCCGAGCACCGATAAACTCATCTTT.

This clone was observed a handful of times. V gene TRDV1 combines with J gene TRDJ1; 8 bases match TRDD3. CDR1 is TSWWSYY and CDR2 is QGS in the germline V gene. The V gene end was trimmed by 2 bases and the J gene end by 2 bases; junction bases not matched to a gene: 7. The CDR3 totals 16 residues. The DNA for the CDR3 is TGTGCTCTTGGGGAAATGGGGGGATATGAGACCGATAAACTCATCTTT. It yields the protein CALGEMGGYETDKLIF.

This rearrangement joins TRDV1 to TRDJ1; 9 bases are shared with TRDD2. Germline CDR1 and CDR2: TSWWSYY and QGS. V shed 1 base, J shed 3 bases, and the junction held 24 bases outside the gene matches. The length of the CDR3 is 22 residues. The CDR3 DNA reads as TGTGCTCTTGGGGAACACACACATCGCCTTCCTACTCTAGGATCTTATCCCGATAAACTCATCTTT. Translation gives CALGEHTHRLPTLGSYPDKLIF.

This clone was seen only a few times. This chain links TRDV1 with TRDJ1; 7 positions match TRDD3. V shed 1 base, J shed 0 bases, and the junction held 11 bases outside the gene matches. The length of the CDR3 is 18 residues. Germline CDR1 is TSWWSYY and CDR2 is QGS. DNA for the CDR3: TGTGCTCTTGGGGAACGCCCTACCCTGGGGGTGTACACCGATAAACTCATCTTT. Its translation: CALGERPTLGVYTDKLIF.

V gene TRDV1 combines with J gene TRDJ1, with D hard to call. The CDR3 contains 15 residues. Per the germline V gene, CDR1 is TSWWSYY and CDR2 is QGS. V dropped 1 base and J dropped 2 bases, with 11 bases sitting between them. The CDR3 sequence is CALGERSISTDKLIF. Here the CDR3 DNA reads TGTGCTCTTGGGGAACGGTCGATATCGACCGATAAACTCATCTTT.

The V call is TRDV1, the J call TRDJ1, with 12 bases that match TRDD3. Per germline, CDR1 TSWWSYY and CDR2 QGS. The CDR3 length is 22 residues. V lost 1 base, J lost 3 bases, and 21 bases stayed unmatched. In DNA, the CDR3 is TGTGCTCTTGGGGAACAGCCCCGCCCTTCCTCACTATACTGGGGGATACCCGATAAACTCATCTTT. Translation: CALGEQPRPSSLYWGIPDKLIF.

This clone was counted between two and nine times. The rearrangement uses TRDV1 and TRDJ1, with 9 positions matching TRDD3. The CDR3 has 19 residues. Germline V lookup: CDR1 TSWWSYY, CDR2 QGS. V shed 0 bases, J shed 0 bases, and the junction held 11 bases outside the gene matches. This CDR3 is CALGELYLVLGEYTDKLIF. CDR3 in DNA: TGTGCTCTTGGGGAACTTTACCTGGTACTGGGGGAGTACACCGATAAACTCATCTTT.

This clone was seen a handful of times. This chain joins TRDV1 and TRDJ1; 8 bases match TRDD3. CDR1 is TSWWSYY and CDR2 is QGS in the germline V gene. V shed 5 bases and J 8 bases; nucleotides not matched to a gene: 19. The length of the CDR3 is 17 residues. The CDR3 sequence is CALGSSSPALGDPKLIF. The DNA for the CDR3 is TGTGCTCTTGGGTCATCTTCTCCCGCGTTGGGGGATCCCAAACTCATCTTT.

The V and J genes are TRDV1 and TRDJ1; 12 nucleotides line up with TRDD3. The germline gives CDR1 TSWWSYY, CDR2 QGS. The CDR3 is 19 amino acids. V lost 2 bases and J lost 1; bases outside the gene matches: 11. DNA of the CDR3: TGTGCTCTTGGGGAATTCCCCCAAACTGGGGGATACTTCACCGATAAACTCATCTTT. As protein: CALGEFPQTGGYFTDKLIF.